The 13 T cell receptor beta chains given below trace back to one sample, sequenced in a study of regulatory T cells in long-lasting Graves disease. Arm-PCR of CDR3 regions and iRepertoire HTBI primers were used to build TCR beta libraries. TCRdb analysed the multiplex PCR reads with MiXCR anew, one entry per CDR3 protein. The sample includes about 310,000 distinct CDR3 sequences, around 20% of them seen just once. Described time point: persistent/refractory GD, antithyroid drugs over 5 years with positive TRAb. Isolated PBMC RNA provided the starting material for the TCR library. Specimen: peripheral blood mononuclear cells (PBMCs), collected when the disease was refractory, from a patient treated with antithyroid drugs. These receptors were collected from a female donor with Graves disease.

The chain combines TRBV5-1 with TRBJ2-5; D might be TRBD1 or TRBD2, each matching 6 bases. Germline V gene data show CDR1 as SGHRS and CDR2 as YFSETQ. Trimming cost V 2 bases and J 4 bases, with 15 bases left between them. The CDR3 covers 15 residues. In DNA, the CDR3 is TGCGCCAGCAGCTTCGGAGGGGGTCCCCCAGAGACCCAGTACTTC. Translated, it gives CASSFGGGPPETQYF.

A note on this clonotype: A much larger clone sits a single nucleotide away, making a read error possible. The conserved phenylalanine or tryptophan is not found at the CDR3 terminus, so this likely reflects a read error. The gene calls are TRBV28 and TRBJ1-4, with a tentative D call TRBD1 (5 bases). The CDR3 is made up of 14 amino acids. Trimming left V 6 bases short and J 1 base short, with 9 bases between. Germline CDR1 reads MDHEN; CDR2 reads SYDVKM. The CDR3 sequence is CASRPGLTNEKLFS. CDR3 coding DNA: TGTGCCAGCAGACCAGGGCTAACTAATGAAAAACTGTTTTCT.

This rearrangement joins TRBV10-3 to TRBJ2-2, with 8 positions matching TRBD1. The CDR3 spans 16 residues. From germline, CDR1 is ENHRY and CDR2 SYGVKD. Trimming took 3 bases from V and 5 from J; bases not matched to a gene: 8. CDR3 sequence: CAISDPGQGKTGELFF. The CDR3 DNA reads as TGTGCCATCAGTGACCCCGGACAGGGAAAGACCGGGGAGCTGTTTTTT.

The chain recombines TRBV20-1 with TRBJ1-2, with D tentatively TRBD1 (6 bases). Trimming removed 0 bases at V and 0 bases at J, with 14 bases between. CDR3 length equals 16 residues. Germline CDR1 is DFQATT and CDR2 is SNEGSKA (reference sequence). The chain's CDR3 is CSARDTGSAANYGYTF. The CDR3 DNA is TGCAGTGCTAGAGATACAGGGTCTGCGGCTAACTATGGCTACACCTTC.

The chain recombines TRBV4-1 with TRBJ2-7; the match to TRBD2 covers 12 bases. The germline CDR1 and CDR2 sequences are MGHRA and YSYEKL. Trimming removed 0 bases from V and 2 bases from J; junction bases left unmatched: 8. The CDR3 sequence is 18 residues long. The CDR3 coding sequence is TGCGCCAGCAGCCAAGACACCCCTGGACTAGCGGGAACCTACGAGCAGTACTTC. Its protein product is CASSQDTPGLAGTYEQYF.

This clonotype was counted at least ten times. The chain couples TRBV19 to TRBJ1-5; the D gene is possibly TRBD1 (6 bases). Germline loops: CDR1 LNHDA, CDR2 SQIVND (reference sequence). Trimming took off 8 bases at V and 3 bases at J, with 17 bases between the two ends. The CDR3 consists of 15 residues. CDR3 nucleotide sequence: TGTGCCAGTGGAAACAGGGAATCCTTCAATCAGCCCCAGCATTTT. Its protein product is CASGNRESFNQPQHF.

This clonotype was counted between two and nine times. V gene TRBV20-1 combines with J gene TRBJ2-7, with a tentative D call TRBD1 (5 bases). Trimming stripped 0 bases from V and 4 bases from J, with 22 bases between. The CDR3 totals 17 residues. Looked up from germline, CDR1 is DFQATT and CDR2 is SNEGSKA (reference sequence). The CDR3 DNA is TGCAGTGCTAGAGATACCAGGGTGTACCCCAGAGGATACGAGCAGTACTTC. This encodes CSARDTRVYPRGYEQYF.

This clonotype showed up many times. The gene calls are TRBV28 and TRBJ2-7, with TRBD2 identical over 8 bases. The germline gives CDR1 MDHEN, CDR2 SYDVKM. This CDR3 is 14 amino acids long. V shed 3 bases and J 4 bases; nucleotides not matched to a gene: 5. CDR3 region: CASSFVAGTYEQYF. The CDR3 DNA is TGTGCCAGCAGTTTCGTAGCGGGGACGTACGAGCAGTACTTC.

The CDR3 loop is CASSLGSRDTGELFF. CDR3 DNA: TGTGCCAGCAGCTTGGGTAGCAGAGACACCGGGGAGCTGTTTTTT. The chain carries TRBV5-4 and TRBJ2-2; D gene unclear. This CDR3 region has 15 residues. Germline V gene sequence: CDR1 SGHNT, CDR2 YYREEE (reference sequence). Trimming took 0 bases from V and 3 from J, leaving 9 bases between them.

This clonotype turned up a few times. CDR3 amino acids: CSARDGGRGSGANVLTF. CDR3 nucleotide sequence: TGCAGTGCTAGAGATGGGGGGCGAGGGTCTGGGGCCAACGTCCTGACTTTC. V gene TRBV20-1 combines with J gene TRBJ2-6; the D gene could be TRBD1 or TRBD2 (6 bases each). The CDR3 runs 17 residues. Trimming left V 0 bases short and J 1 base short, with 13 bases between. Germline V gene sequence: CDR1 DFQATT, CDR2 SNEGSKA (reference sequence).

This clonotype was found many times. This chain uses TRBV5-1 with TRBJ1-2, with TRBD1 matching over 7 bases. The V and J ends lost 5 bases and 4 bases, in that order; junction bases with no gene match: 8. The CDR3 runs 14 residues. Germline CDR1 reads SGHRS; CDR2 reads YFSETQ. CDR3 nucleotides: TGCGCCAGCAGTCTTCGGACAGGCGGCTATGGCTACACCTTC. It translates to CASSLRTGGYGYTF.

This clonotype was detected ten times or more. V gene TRBV28 combines with J gene TRBJ2-7; D is uncertain. V was clipped by 10 bases and J by 0 bases, with 13 bases between them. Germline V lookup: CDR1 MDHEN, CDR2 SYDVKM. The CDR3 runs 13 residues. The DNA of the CDR3 is TGTGCCACCTCCCGGATCAACTCCTACGAGCAGTACTTC. Its translation is CATSRINSYEQYF.

This clonotype was picked up a small number of times. The chain links TRBV18 to TRBJ2-7, with D unclear. Trimming shortened V by 0 bases and J by 3 bases, and 9 bases separated the two germline ends. The length of the CDR3 is 14 residues. Germline V gives CDR1 KGHSH, CDR2 LQKENI. CDR3 region: CASSPPGKYYEQYF. Written as DNA, the CDR3 is TGTGCCAGCTCACCACCAGGGAAATACTACGAGCAGTACTTC.